The source of this TCR beta chain is a study of OX40 agonist ivuxolimab in advanced cancers. At the level of the study: Males comprised around 78% of the group, whose mean age was approximately 60 years (range roughly 20 to 85).

The cohort excluded patients with autoimmune disease history or systemic immunosuppression. This CDR3 is 14 amino acids long. The V end was cut by 6 bases, the J end by 2 bases, with 13 bases between. CDR1 and CDR2 (germline): MNHNS, SASEGT. Profiling relied on immunoSEQ multiplex PCR, and the TCRdb table lists in-frame clones only, not all of them. Of around 65,000 clones detected, about 80% appear once; the ten largest clones hold approximately 2.1%. The specimen was CD4+ or CD8+ T cells sorted from blood, collected in a trial of the OX40 agonist ivuxolimab. The sequence was obtained from an adult with an advanced solid tumor such as melanoma, head and neck, liver or kidney cancer. The gene calls are TRBV6-1 and TRBJ2-5; tentatively, D is TRBD2 (6 bases). CDR3 DNA sequence: TGTGCCAGCAGCCGGGACTCCGGTCAAGAGACCCAGTACTTC. Encoded protein: CASSRDSGQETQYF.